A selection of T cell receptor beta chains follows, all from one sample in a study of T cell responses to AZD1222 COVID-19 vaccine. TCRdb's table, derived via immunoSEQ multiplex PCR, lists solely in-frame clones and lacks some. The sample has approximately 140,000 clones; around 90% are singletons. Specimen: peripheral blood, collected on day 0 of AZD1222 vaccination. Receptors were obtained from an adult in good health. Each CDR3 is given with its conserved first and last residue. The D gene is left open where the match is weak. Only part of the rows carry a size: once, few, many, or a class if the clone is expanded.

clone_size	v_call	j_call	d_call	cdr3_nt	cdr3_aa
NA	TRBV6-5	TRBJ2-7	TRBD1	TGTGCCAGCAGTTACACATGGACAGGGGAGGACTACGAGCAGTACTTC	CASSYTWTGEDYEQYF
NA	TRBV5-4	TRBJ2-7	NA	TGTGCCAGCAGCTTGACAGGGATCCACGAGCAGTACTTC	CASSLTGIHEQYF
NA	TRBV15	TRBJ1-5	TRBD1	TGTGCCACCAGCAGAGATGGTGGACAGGGAGACAGGAGCAATCAGCCCCAGCATTTT	CATSRDGGQGDRSNQPQHF
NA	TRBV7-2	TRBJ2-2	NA	TGTGCCAGCAGCCAATTCCAGGCCGGGGAGCTGTTTTTT	CASSQFQAGELFF
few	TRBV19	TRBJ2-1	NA	TGTGCCAGTAGTATCGGGAACAATCCGTTCTTC	CASSIGNNPFF
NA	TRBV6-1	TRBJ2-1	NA	TGTGCCAGCAGTGAAACAGGGATGGGCAATGAGCAGTTCTTC	CASSETGMGNEQFF
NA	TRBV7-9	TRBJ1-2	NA	TGTGCCAGCAGCTTAGGGGACCGATATAACTATGGCTACACCTTC	CASSLGDRYNYGYTF
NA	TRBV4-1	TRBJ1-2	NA	TGCGCCAGCAGCCAAGATAGAGGCCACACCTTC	CASSQDRGHTF
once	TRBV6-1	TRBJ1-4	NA	TGTGCCAGCAGTGAACCTCTTGCCTGGACAGACCTTAATGAAAAACTGTTTTTT	CASSEPLAWTDLNEKLFF
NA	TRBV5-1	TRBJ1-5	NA	TGCGCCAGCAGTGGGGGGCCGGATCAGCCCCAGCATTTT	CASSGGPDQPQHF
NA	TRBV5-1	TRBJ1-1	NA	TGCGCCAGCAGCCACGACGGGCAAAACACTGAAGCTTTCTTT	CASSHDGQNTEAFF
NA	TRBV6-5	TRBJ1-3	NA	TGTGCCAGCAGTTACGGTTACAGTGAGGGGAACACCATATATTTT	CASSYGYSEGNTIYF
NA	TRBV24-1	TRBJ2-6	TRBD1	TGTGCCACCAGTGGGGACAGGGGCGCTGGGGCCAACGTCCTGACTTTC	CATSGDRGAGANVLTF
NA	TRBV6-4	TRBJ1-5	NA	TGTGCCAGCAGCGTCGACTATAGCAATCAGCCCCAGCATTTT	CASSVDYSNQPQHF
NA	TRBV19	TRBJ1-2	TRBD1	TGTGCCAGTAAACTACAGGGGAATGGCTACACCTTC	CASKLQGNGYTF
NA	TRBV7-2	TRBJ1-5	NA	TGTGCCAGCAGCTTAGAGGGAGCCAGCCTCAATCAGCCCCAGCATTTT	CASSLEGASLNQPQHF
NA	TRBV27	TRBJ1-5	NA	TGTGCCAGCAGTTTACGTATACCTTGGGGGGGCAATCAGCCCCAGCATTTT	CASSLRIPWGGNQPQHF
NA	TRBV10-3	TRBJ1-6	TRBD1	TGTGCCATCACCTCGACAGGGGAAGGTTCACCCCTCCACTTT	CAITSTGEGSPLHF
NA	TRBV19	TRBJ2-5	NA	TGTGCCAGTAGTATAGGGCAAGAGACCCAGTACTTC	CASSIGQETQYF